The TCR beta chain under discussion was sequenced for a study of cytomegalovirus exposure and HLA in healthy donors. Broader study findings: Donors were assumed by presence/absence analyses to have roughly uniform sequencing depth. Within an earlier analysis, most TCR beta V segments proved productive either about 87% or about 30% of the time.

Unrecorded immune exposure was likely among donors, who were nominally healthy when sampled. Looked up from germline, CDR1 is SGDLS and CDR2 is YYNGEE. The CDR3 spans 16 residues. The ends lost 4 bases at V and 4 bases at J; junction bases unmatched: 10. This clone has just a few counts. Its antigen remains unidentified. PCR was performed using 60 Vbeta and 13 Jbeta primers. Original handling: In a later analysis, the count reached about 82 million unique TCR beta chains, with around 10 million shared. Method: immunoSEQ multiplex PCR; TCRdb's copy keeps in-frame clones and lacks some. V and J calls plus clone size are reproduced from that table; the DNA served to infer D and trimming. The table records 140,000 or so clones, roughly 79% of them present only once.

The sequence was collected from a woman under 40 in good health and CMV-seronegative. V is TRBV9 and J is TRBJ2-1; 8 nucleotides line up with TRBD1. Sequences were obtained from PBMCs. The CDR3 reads CASSPGTGGLYNEQFF. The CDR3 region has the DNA TGTGCCAGCAGCCCCGGGACAGGAGGACTTTACAATGAGCAGTTCTTC.